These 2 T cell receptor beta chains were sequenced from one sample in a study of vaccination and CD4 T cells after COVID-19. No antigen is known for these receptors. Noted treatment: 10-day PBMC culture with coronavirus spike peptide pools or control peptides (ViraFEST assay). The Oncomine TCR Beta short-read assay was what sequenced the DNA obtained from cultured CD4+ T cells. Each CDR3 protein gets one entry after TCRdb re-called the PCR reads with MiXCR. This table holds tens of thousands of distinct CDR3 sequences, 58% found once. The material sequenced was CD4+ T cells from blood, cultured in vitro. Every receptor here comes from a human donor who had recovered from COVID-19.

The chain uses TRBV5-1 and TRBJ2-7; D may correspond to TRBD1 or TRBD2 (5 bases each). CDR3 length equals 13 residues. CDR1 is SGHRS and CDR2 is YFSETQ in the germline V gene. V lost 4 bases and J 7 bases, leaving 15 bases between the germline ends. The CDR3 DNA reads TGCGCCAGCAGCCAGGGAGATTTGGGGGAGCAGTACTTC. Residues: CASSQGDLGEQYF.

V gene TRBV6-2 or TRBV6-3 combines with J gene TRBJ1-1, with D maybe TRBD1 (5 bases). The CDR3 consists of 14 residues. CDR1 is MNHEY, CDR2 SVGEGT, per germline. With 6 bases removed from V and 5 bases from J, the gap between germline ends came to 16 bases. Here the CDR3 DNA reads TGTGCCAGCAGGAGTCCTGGGGGTTCGACTGAAGCTTTCTTT. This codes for CASRSPGGSTEAFF.